These 17 T cell receptor beta chains came from one sample sequenced in a study of molecular identifiers for immune sequencing clone quantification. Via MiXCR, TCRdb re-called the PCR reads, giving one row per CDR3 protein. Of about half a million distinct CDR3 sequences in the sample, roughly a fifth are singletons; the top ten hold 0.7% to 1%. The sequencing input was naive CD8+ T cells from blood, with Jurkat cell RNA spiked in. Subset in this sample: FACS-sorted CD8+CD4-CCR7+CD45RA+ naive T cells. The receptors here all came from a human donor in good health. Some libraries in this study had Jurkat cell RNA spiked in.

This clonotype was counted only a few times. The chain carries TRBV6-2 or TRBV6-3 and TRBJ2-7, with D maybe TRBD1 (5 bases). The CDR3 totals 13 residues. Trimming removed 5 bases at V and 3 bases at J, with 11 bases between. Germline CDR1 reads MNHEY; CDR2 reads SVGEGT. CDR3 residues: CASSNGHYYEQYF. The CDR3 region has the DNA TGTGCCAGCAGTAATGGACATTACTACGAGCAGTACTTC.

This clonotype was detected ten times or more. The chain has TRBV20-1 and TRBJ2-7, with 9 bases identical to TRBD1. The CDR3 is 13 amino acids. After removal of 6 bases from V and 6 bases from J, the junction contained 9 bases not matched to a gene. Per germline, CDR1 DFQATT and CDR2 SNEGSKA (reference sequence). CDR3 in DNA: TGCAGTGCCCGACAGGGGGGCTTCTTCGAGCAGTACTTC. It specifies CSARQGGFFEQYF.

This clonotype was seen more than once but under ten times. CDR3 sequence reads: CASSGIDRGRGEQFF. Here the CDR3 DNA reads TGTGCCAGCAGCGGGATTGACAGGGGGCGGGGTGAGCAGTTCTTC. The chain has TRBV9 and TRBJ2-1, with 10 nucleotides matching TRBD1. This CDR3 region has 15 residues. CDR1 is SGDLS, CDR2 YYNGEE, per germline. V was pared by 3 bases and J by 9 bases, with 9 bases of the junction left unmatched.

This clonotype was seen only a few times. The chain couples TRBV12-3 or TRBV12-4 to TRBJ2-3, with 8 bases aligning to TRBD2. The CDR3 loop spans 18 amino acids. Trimming cost V 2 bases and J 0 bases; bases outside gene matches: 10. The CDR3 here is CASSLSRAGASSTDTQYF. The CDR3 DNA is TGTGCCAGCAGTTTATCCCGAGCGGGGGCTTCTAGCACAGATACGCAGTATTTT.

This clonotype was counted at least ten times. This chain connects TRBV6-6 to TRBJ2-1; 8 bases align to TRBD2. This CDR3 region has 14 residues. Germline loops: CDR1 MNHNY, CDR2 SVGAGI (reference sequence). V gave up 5 bases and J gave up 2 bases; unmatched junction bases: 2. The CDR3 DNA reads as TGTGCCAGCAGTCATAGCGGGACCTACAATGAGCAGTTCTTC. Its protein product is CASSHSGTYNEQFF.

V usage is TRBV10-3 and J usage is TRBJ1-1, with no clear D. V shed 8 bases and J shed 1 base, with 8 bases lying between them. Germline V gives CDR1 ENHRY, CDR2 SYGVKD. CDR3 length equals 12 residues. The CDR3 here is CAISDRNTEAFF. As DNA, the CDR3 is TGTGCCATCTCCGACCGGAACACTGAAGCTTTCTTT.

The chain links TRBV20-1 to TRBJ2-7, with D possibly matching TRBD2 (6 bases). V lost 0 bases and J lost 5, with 14 bases in between. From germline, CDR1 is DFQATT and CDR2 SNEGSKA (reference sequence). The CDR3 is made up of 14 amino acids. DNA of the CDR3: TGCAGTGCTAGAGATCGGGGGAGGATAGACGAGCAGTACTTC. Translated: CSARDRGRIDEQYF.

This clonotype was detected a few times. The chain combines TRBV6-1 with TRBJ2-5, with 7 nucleotides matching TRBD1. The CDR3 has 13 residues. Germline values: CDR1 MNHNS, CDR2 SASEGT. V dropped 10 bases and J dropped 1; count of bases not matched to a gene: 6. Here the CDR3 DNA reads TGTGCCACCAGGGACAGCTCCCAAGAGACCCAGTACTTC. Protein sequence: CATRDSSQETQYF.

This clonotype was counted many times. This rearrangement joins TRBV6-2 or TRBV6-3 to TRBJ2-5, with TRBD1 as a possible D gene (6 bases). The CDR3 totals 17 residues. CDR1 is MNHEY, CDR2 SVGEGT, per germline. V lost 4 bases, J lost 2 bases, and 20 bases lay in between. CDR3 residues: CASSFPFRLGTQETQYF. The CDR3 nucleotides are TGTGCCAGCAGTTTTCCCTTCCGACTTGGGACACAAGAGACCCAGTACTTC.

This clonotype has a handful of counts. V and J are TRBV30 and TRBJ2-7; 11 bases fit TRBD2. V lost 0 bases, J lost 5 bases, and 3 bases stayed unmatched. The CDR3 has 14 residues. The germline V gene has CDR1 GTSNPN and CDR2 SVGIG (reference sequence). The CDR3 sequence: CAWSVLAGVDEQYF. Written as DNA, the CDR3 is TGTGCCTGGAGTGTACTAGCGGGAGTCGACGAGCAGTACTTC.

CDR3 in DNA: TGTGCCTGGAATAGGGGTAGCTCCTACAATGAGCAGTTCTTC. Its translation: CAWNRGSSYNEQFF. The J gene is TRBJ2-1, the V gene TRBV30; D possibly corresponds to TRBD1 (5 bases). This CDR3 region has 14 residues. Per germline, CDR1 GTSNPN and CDR2 SVGIG (reference sequence). The V end lost 4 bases, the J end lost 0 bases, and 10 bases lay between the germline ends.

This sequence joins TRBV4-1 and TRBJ2-3; perhaps TRBD2 as D (5 bases). Trimming left V 0 bases short and J 3 bases short, with 13 bases between. The CDR3 loop spans 16 amino acids. Germline V gene lookup returns CDR1 MGHRA and CDR2 YSYEKL. This CDR3 reads CASSQDPGVRTDTQYF. CDR3 DNA sequence: TGCGCCAGCAGCCAAGATCCCGGGGTACGAACAGATACGCAGTATTTT.

The sample holds one count of this clonotype. A read error may be the cause here, since a much bigger clone is one base away. The gene calls are TRBV29-1 and TRBJ1-1; D remains ambiguous. The germline V gene has CDR1 SQVTM and CDR2 ANQGSEA. The CDR3 loop spans 11 amino acids. The V end was cut by 5 bases, the J end by 7 bases, with 11 bases between. Here the CDR3 DNA reads TGCAGCGTTAGGGTCGGCTATGAAGCTTTCTTT. It codes for CSVRVGYEAFF.

A few counts support this clonotype. The V gene is TRBV2, the J gene TRBJ2-7; a possible D gene is TRBD2 (6 bases). The CDR3 runs 13 residues. The germline V and J ends were trimmed by 6 bases and 7 bases, with 16 bases remaining between them. From germline, CDR1 is SNHLY and CDR2 FYNNEI. The chain's CDR3 is CASRTRGLLEQYF. The DNA of the CDR3 is TGTGCCAGCAGGACTAGGGGCCTGTTGGAGCAGTACTTC.

A few counts support this clonotype. J is TRBJ2-7 and V is TRBV6-2 or TRBV6-3; D not resolved. Deletions cut 0 bases from V and 2 bases from J, with 8 bases between. Germline values: CDR1 MNHEY, CDR2 SVGEGT. The CDR3 is 14 amino acids. Written as DNA, the CDR3 is TGTGCCAGCAGTTACTCTGACCGGGCCTACGAGCAGTACTTC. This translates into CASSYSDRAYEQYF.

V gene TRBV6-1 combines with J gene TRBJ2-7, with D uncertain. V lost 10 bases and J lost 0, with 19 bases in between. This CDR3 contains 15 residues. Germline CDR1 MNHNS, CDR2 SASEGT. The CDR3 bases are TGTGCCACCGAGGTGAGGCCGAGGAGCTCCTACGAGCAGTACTTC. Its protein product is CATEVRPRSSYEQYF.

This clonotype was counted only a few times. This sequence joins TRBV7-8 and TRBJ1-3; D is ambiguous. With 5 bases removed from V and 0 bases from J, the gap between germline ends came to 11 bases. CDR1 and CDR2 from the germline V gene are SGHVS and FQNEAQ. The CDR3 contains 15 residues. CDR3 nucleotides: TGTGCCAGCAGCGAAGAGGGCAGCTCTGGAAACACCATATATTTT. Encoded protein: CASSEEGSSGNTIYF.